The text below deals with one TCR beta chain. Antigen unknown. The entry originates in a study of cytomegalovirus exposure and HLA in healthy donors. In the study overall: Unique TCR beta sequences numbering 120 million or so came from about 179 million T cells in an earlier analysis. General study points: Accurate prediction of most subjects' HLA-A and HLA-B alleles from TCR beta sequences was reported.

The CDR3 runs to 14 residues. The J segment lost 5 bases and the V segment lost 2 bases, leaving 4 bases of the junction unmatched. CDR1 SGHRS and CDR2 YFSETQ come from the germline V gene. Use of 60 Vbeta and 13 Jbeta primers characterized the PCR. Assay: immunoSEQ multiplex PCR; the TCRdb copy retains only in-frame clones and omits some. The repertoire consists of 95,000 to 100,000 clones, with about 75% occurring once and the leading ten covering about 10%. V gene TRBV5-1 combines with J gene TRBJ2-7; 10 bases are a match to TRBD1. The clonotype originates from a man aged 45-65 years in good health and CMV-seronegative. Source material: PBMCs. CDR3: CASSFLGTGDEQYF. The CDR3 region has the DNA TGCGCCAGCAGCTTTTTAGGGACAGGGGACGAGCAGTACTTC.